Included here is one T cell receptor (beta chain) sequence, with context. Its specificity is unknown. The sample carries other DNA sequences with the same CDR3. Researchers ran the assay at a deep level. Data came from immunoSEQ multiplex PCR; TCRdb stores just in-frame clones and leaves some out. The sample contains under 2.5 million clones, around 92% of which appear only once. In the CD4+ fraction, cells were divided into CD45RA+ naive and CD45RA-negative memory subsets. The sample originates from a study of shared clonotypes between healthy human individuals. About the research overall: Contributing individuals were a couple of females and three males aged 18 to 49. Overall study results and limits: Relative to memory subsets, naive subsets generally showed larger estimated richness.

The V end lost 4 bases, the J end lost 2 bases, and 3 bases lay between the germline ends. The CDR3 contains 11 residues. The germline gives CDR1 MNHEY, CDR2 SVGAGI. Input material: naive CD4+ T cells from PBMCs. Subset of the sample: CD45RA+ positively selected. The V and J genes are TRBV6-5 and TRBJ2-7; D remains unclear. This TCR came from a man aged 18 to 30 in good health. Some clones in this sample may be carry-over from other donors' samples. The CDR3 loop reads CASSSTYEQYF. CDR3 DNA sequence: TGTGCCAGCAGTTCGACCTACGAGCAGTACTTC.